This entry is about one T cell receptor beta chain. The target antigen is unknown. The protocol was immunoSEQ multiplex PCR, while the TCRdb copy is restricted to in-frame clones and leaves out a portion. The top ten clones hold around 12% of a sample with about 650 clones, approximately 64% of them seen once. Between the trimmed V and J ends, which lost 10 bases and 3 bases, there was a span of 16 bases. CDR1 is PRHDT, CDR2 FYEKMQ, per germline (reference sequence). The CDR3 spans 13 residues. These data are taken from a study of coeliac disease. At the level of the study: Coeliac patients had active, refractory type I, or gluten-free-diet-controlled disease.

Points from the study as a whole: Control samples showed higher TRB and TRG clonality than intraepithelial and lamina propria samples in active celiac disease. Intraepithelial and lamina propria fractions were not highly pure, so cross-contamination was possible.

The chain combines TRBV13 with TRBJ2-7; tentative D call: TRBD2 (6 bases). This TCR derives from a woman in her twenties or thirties with active celiac disease. Sequences were obtained from intraepithelial lymphocytes from the gut. The chain's CDR3 is CATRFGGIYEQYF. The CDR3 coding sequence is TGTGCCACCCGGTTTGGGGGGATCTACGAGCAGTACTTC.